What follows are 4 T cell receptor beta chains derived from one specimen sequenced in a study of beta chain features in type 1 diabetes (dated by TCRdb to 2017 to 2018). General study outcomes and caveats: Type 1 diabetes patients showed a moderate but significant shortening of TCRB CDR3 length in all four CD4+ subsets.

The library was generated by the immunoSEQ multiplex PCR assay. The entire isolated RNA was reverse transcribed using the High Capacity cDNA Reverse Transcription Kit, and thus expressed TCRB transcripts were sequenced. TCRdb holds this immuneACCESS table with in-frame rearrangements only. Some clones are missing; in checked studies, unresolved V genes explain under half, and the rest has no known cause. The sample contains roughly 300,000 clones, around 8.5% of them found a single time. The ten largest clones add up to around 1% of the sample. These receptors have no identified antigens. Sequencing was done on a sample of central memory CD4+ T cells from blood. The receptors here all came from a man aged 30 to 39 with type 1 diabetes.

This clone came up a few times. The rearrangement joins TRBV5-6 to TRBJ2-6, with D uncertain. The CDR3 has 17 amino acids. With 0 bases removed from V and 0 bases from J, the gap between germline ends came to 10 bases. Germline CDR1 is SGHDT and CDR2 is YYEEEE. The CDR3 loop reads CASSLDSFFSGANVLTF. CDR3 bases: TGTGCCAGCAGCTTGGACAGTTTCTTCTCTGGGGCCAACGTCCTGACTTTC. The full variable domain, completed using reference TRBV5-6 and TRBJ2-6, is DAGVTQSPTHLIKTRGQQVTLRCSPKSGHDTVSWYQQALGQGPQFIFQYYEEEERQRGNFPDRFSGHQFPNYSSELNVNALLLGDSALYLCASSLDSFFSGANVLTFGAGSRLTVL.

This clone was detected a few times. The chain joins TRBV4-3 to TRBJ1-2; 8 bases match TRBD1. The trim removed 2 bases at V and 5 bases at J, leaving 10 bases unmatched. The CDR3 consists of 16 residues. Germline V gene data show CDR1 as LGHNA and CDR2 as YSLEER. The CDR3 loop is CASSQNRDRPLYGYTF. CDR3 DNA sequence: TGCGCCAGCAGCCAAAACCGGGACAGGCCCCTTTATGGCTACACCTTC.

This clone turned up a few times. This specimen includes other DNA sequences encoding the same CDR3. The chain is built from TRBV29-1 and TRBJ1-2; TRBD1 matches 7 bases. Germline V gene sequence: CDR1 SQVTM, CDR2 ANQGSEA. Trimming removed 2 bases from V and 4 bases from J; junction bases left unmatched: 1. The CDR3 length is 12 residues. The DNA of the CDR3 is TGCAGCGTTGAAACAGGGGCCTATGGCTACACCTTC. Its protein is CSVETGAYGYTF.

This clone came up a few times. This chain joins TRBV28 and TRBJ1-2, with D possibly matching TRBD1 (6 bases). From germline, CDR1 is MDHEN and CDR2 SYDVKM. The CDR3 covers 14 residues. V shed 6 bases and J shed 5 bases, with 16 bases lying between them. The CDR3 sequence: CASSPQGYRYGYTF. Written as DNA, the CDR3 is TGTGCCAGCAGCCCGCAGGGGTATAGGTATGGCTACACCTTC.